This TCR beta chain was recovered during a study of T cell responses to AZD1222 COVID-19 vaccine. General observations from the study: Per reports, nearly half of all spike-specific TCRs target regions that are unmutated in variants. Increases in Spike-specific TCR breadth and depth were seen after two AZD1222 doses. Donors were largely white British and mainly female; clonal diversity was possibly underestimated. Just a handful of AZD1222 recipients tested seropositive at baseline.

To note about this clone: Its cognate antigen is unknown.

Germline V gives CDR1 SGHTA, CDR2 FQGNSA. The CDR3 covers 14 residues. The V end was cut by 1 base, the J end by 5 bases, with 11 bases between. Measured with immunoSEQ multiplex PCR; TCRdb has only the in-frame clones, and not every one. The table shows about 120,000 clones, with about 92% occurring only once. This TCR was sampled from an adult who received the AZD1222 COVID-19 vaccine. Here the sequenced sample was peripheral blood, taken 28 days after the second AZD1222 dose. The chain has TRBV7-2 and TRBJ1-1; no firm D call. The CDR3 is CASSLGAGRTEAFF. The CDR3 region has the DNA TGTGCCAGCAGCTTAGGGGCCGGGAGGACTGAAGCTTTCTTT.